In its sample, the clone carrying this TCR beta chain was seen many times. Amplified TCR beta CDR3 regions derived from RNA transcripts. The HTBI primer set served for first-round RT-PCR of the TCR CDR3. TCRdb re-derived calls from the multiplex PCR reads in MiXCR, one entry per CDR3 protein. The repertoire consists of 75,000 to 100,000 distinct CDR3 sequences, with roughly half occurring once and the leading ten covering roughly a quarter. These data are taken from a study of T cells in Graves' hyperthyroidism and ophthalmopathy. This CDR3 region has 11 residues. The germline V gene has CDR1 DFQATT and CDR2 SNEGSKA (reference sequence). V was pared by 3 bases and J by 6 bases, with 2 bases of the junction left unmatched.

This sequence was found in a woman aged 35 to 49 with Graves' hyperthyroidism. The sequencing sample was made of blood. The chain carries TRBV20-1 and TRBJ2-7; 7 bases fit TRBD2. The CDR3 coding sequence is TGCAGTGCTAGGGGGGGGTCCGAGCAGTACTTC. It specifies CSARGGSEQYF.